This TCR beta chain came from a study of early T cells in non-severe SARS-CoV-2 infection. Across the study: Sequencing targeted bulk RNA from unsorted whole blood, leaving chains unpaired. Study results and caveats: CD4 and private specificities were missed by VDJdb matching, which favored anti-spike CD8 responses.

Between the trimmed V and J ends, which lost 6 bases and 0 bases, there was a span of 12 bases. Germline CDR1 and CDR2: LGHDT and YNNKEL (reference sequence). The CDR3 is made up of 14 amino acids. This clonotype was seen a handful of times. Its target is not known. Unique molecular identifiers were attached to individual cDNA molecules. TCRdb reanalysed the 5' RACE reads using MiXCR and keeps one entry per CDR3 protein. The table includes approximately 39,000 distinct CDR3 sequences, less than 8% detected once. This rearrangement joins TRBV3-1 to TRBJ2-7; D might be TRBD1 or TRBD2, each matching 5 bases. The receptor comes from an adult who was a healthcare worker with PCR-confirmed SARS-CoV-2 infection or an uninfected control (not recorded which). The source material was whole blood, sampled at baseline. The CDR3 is CASRGTDSSYEQYF. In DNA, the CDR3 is TGTGCCAGCAGGGGGACCGATAGCTCCTACGAGCAGTACTTC.